This T cell receptor beta chain was recovered during a study of T cells in Graves' hyperthyroidism and ophthalmopathy. The source material, RNA transcripts, was used to amplify TCR beta CDR3 regions. RT-PCR in the first round (using the HTBI primer set) targeted the TCR CDR3. TCRdb redid the calling of the multiplex PCR reads with MiXCR, one entry per CDR3 protein. Of roughly 300,000 distinct CDR3 sequences in the sample, approximately 15% were seen once. CDR3 length equals 13 residues. Trimming pared 5 bases from V and 4 bases from J, leaving 12 bases between. This clonotype showed up many times. Sequenced sample: blood. The sequence derives from a woman in her thirties with Graves' hyperthyroidism. The chain is built from TRBV12-3 or TRBV12-4 and TRBJ2-7; unclear D gene. CDR3 sequence (DNA): TGTGCCAGCAGTCCACATCAACGGTACGAGCAGTACTTC. It codes for CASSPHQRYEQYF.